This is a list of T cell receptor beta chains from one sample in a study of blood T cell repertoires in COVID-19. Here immunoSEQ multiplex PCR was the method, and the copy in TCRdb shows in-frame clones only, minus some. The data contain approximately 150,000 clones, 60% to 85% of them singletons. What was sequenced was peripheral blood. Receptor source: a woman aged 55-75 years with COVID-19, enrolled during active disease. Each CDR3 is given with its conserved first and last residue. Each record gives: J gene, clone size, D gene, V gene, CDR3 protein, CDR3 DNA. A D gene is named only where the DNA matches it firmly. Rows give clone size only sometimes, using once, few, many, or a class for an expanded clone.

>TRBJ2-4|NA|NA|TRBV19
CASSRDTDPGDIQYF
TGTGCCAGTAGTAGGGATACGGACCCCGGGGACATTCAGTACTTC
>TRBJ1-2|NA|NA|TRBV2
CASSEGFTGNNYGYTF
TGTGCCAGCAGTGAGGGTTTTACAGGGAACAACTATGGCTACACCTTC
>TRBJ2-5|few|NA|TRBV24-1
CATSAGPAGTQYF
TGTGCCACCAGTGCAGGTCCCGCCGGGACCCAGTACTTC
>TRBJ1-2|few|NA|TRBV9
CASSEGGDGGYTF
TGTGCCAGCAGCGAGGGAGGGGATGGTGGCTACACCTTC
>TRBJ2-3|NA|NA|TRBV3-1/TRBV3-2
CASSHRSTDTQYF
TGTGCCAGCAGCCATAGAAGTACAGATACGCAGTATTTT
>TRBJ2-7|NA|NA|TRBV28
CASSLGGFYEQYF
TGTGCCAGCAGTTTGGGGGGTTTCTACGAGCAGTACTTC
>TRBJ2-7|NA|NA|TRBV20-1
CSASPSWGGGNSYEQYF
TGCAGTGCTAGTCCCTCATGGGGCGGCGGGAACTCCTACGAGCAGTACTTC
>TRBJ1-4|NA|NA|TRBV28
CASREATNEKLFF
TGTGCCAGCCGAGAAGCAACTAATGAAAAACTGTTTTTT
>TRBJ1-2|NA|TRBD1|TRBV27
CASSGTVRSYGYTF
TGTGCCAGCAGTGGGACAGTCCGGTCCTATGGCTACACCTTC
>TRBJ1-3|NA|NA|TRBV25-1
CASTAQTGNTIYF
TGTGCCAGCACGGCACAGACTGGAAACACCATATATTTT
>TRBJ2-2|NA|TRBD1|TRBV10-3
CAISVSPGTGAIGELFF
TGTGCCATCAGTGTGTCACCCGGGACAGGGGCGATCGGGGAGCTGTTTTTT
>TRBJ2-3|NA|NA|TRBV9
CASSSRVAVTDTQYF
TGTGCCAGCAGCTCTCGGGTTGCAGTCACAGATACGCAGTATTTT
>TRBJ2-1|NA|NA|TRBV5-1
CASSFYDSYNEQFF
TGCGCCAGCAGCTTCTATGACAGCTACAATGAGCAGTTCTTC
>TRBJ2-5|NA|TRBD2|TRBV3-1/TRBV3-2
CASSQGLELAGGKETQYF
TGTGCCAGCAGCCAAGGGTTAGAGCTAGCGGGAGGGAAAGAGACCCAGTACTTC
>TRBJ2-3|NA|NA|TRBV11-3
CATSARVTDTQYF
TGTGCCACCTCCGCCAGGGTCACAGATACGCAGTATTTT
>TRBJ2-2|NA|NA|TRBV5-1
CASSLGGQLTGELFF
TGCGCCAGCAGCTTGGGGGGACAACTCACCGGGGAGCTGTTTTTT
>TRBJ2-2|few|TRBD1|TRBV3-1/TRBV3-2
CASSQATGGSIGELFF
TGTGCCAGCAGCCAAGCAACAGGGGGCTCGATCGGGGAGCTGTTTTTT
>TRBJ1-6|NA|TRBD1|TRBV7-6
CASSPGQGGSYNSPLHF
TGTGCCAGCAGCCCTGGACAGGGTGGATCCTATAATTCACCCCTCCACTTT
>TRBJ1-4|NA|NA|TRBV20-1
CSASARAGEKLFF
TGCAGTGCTAGTGCCAGAGCAGGCGAAAAACTGTTTTTT
>TRBJ2-2|NA|TRBD1|TRBV5-5
CASSLRLAGGDPGELFF
TGTGCCAGCAGCTTGCGGCTGGCAGGGGGCGATCCCGGGGAGCTGTTTTTT
>TRBJ2-2|NA|TRBD1|TRBV11-3
CASSLSRRTGMNTGELFF
TGTGCCAGCAGCTTATCCCGACGGACAGGGATGAACACCGGGGAGCTGTTTTTT
>TRBJ1-6|NA|NA|TRBV5-4
CASSFLQTESPLHF
TGTGCCAGCAGCTTCTTACAGACGGAATCACCCCTCCACTTT
>TRBJ2-1|NA|TRBD2|TRBV7-8
CASSRGVAGGPVIPTYNEQFF
TGTGCCAGCAGCCGTGGAGTAGCGGGAGGGCCGGTCATACCTACCTACAATGAGCAGTTCTTC
>TRBJ2-5|NA|NA|TRBV11-1
CASSLDGAGASETQYF
TGTGCCAGCAGCTTAGACGGGGCGGGGGCTTCGGAGACCCAGTACTTC
>TRBJ2-3|NA|NA|TRBV7-2
CASSKVVRDFSTDTQYF
TGTGCCAGCAGTAAAGTCGTGAGGGATTTTAGCACAGATACGCAGTATTTT
>TRBJ1-4|NA|TRBD1|TRBV28
CASAGRGMVSEKLFF
TGTGCCAGCGCTGGCAGGGGGATGGTTAGTGAAAAACTGTTTTTT
>TRBJ1-1|few|TRBD1|TRBV5-1
CASSMTGIGNTEAFF
TGCGCCAGCAGCATGACAGGGATAGGGAACACTGAAGCTTTCTTT
>TRBJ2-2|NA|NA|TRBV2
CASGRDTLYTGELFF
TGTGCCAGCGGCCGGGACACCCTCTACACCGGGGAGCTGTTTTTT
>TRBJ2-1|NA|NA|TRBV7-3
CASSLTPQLNEQFF
TGTGCCAGCAGCTTAACCCCACAGCTAAATGAGCAGTTCTTC